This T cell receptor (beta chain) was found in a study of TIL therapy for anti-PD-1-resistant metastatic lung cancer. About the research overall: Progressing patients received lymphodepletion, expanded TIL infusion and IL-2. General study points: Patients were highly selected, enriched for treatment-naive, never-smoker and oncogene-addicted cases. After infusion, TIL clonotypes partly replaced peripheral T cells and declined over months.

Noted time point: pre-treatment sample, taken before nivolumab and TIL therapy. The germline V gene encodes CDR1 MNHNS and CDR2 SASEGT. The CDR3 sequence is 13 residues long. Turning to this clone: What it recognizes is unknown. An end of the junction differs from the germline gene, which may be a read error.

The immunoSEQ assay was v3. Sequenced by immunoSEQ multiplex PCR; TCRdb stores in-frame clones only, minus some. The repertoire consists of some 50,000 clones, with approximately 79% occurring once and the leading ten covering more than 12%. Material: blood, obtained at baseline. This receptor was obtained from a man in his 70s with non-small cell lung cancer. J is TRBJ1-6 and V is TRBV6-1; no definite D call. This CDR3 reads CASSEPVVAAHYF. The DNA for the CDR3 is TGTGCCAGCAGTGAACCCGTTGTGGCAGCCCACTACTTT.